This T cell receptor (beta chain) was profiled in a study of cytomegalovirus exposure and HLA in healthy donors. Study-wide results and caveats: Roughly even sequencing depth across donors was the assumption behind the presence/absence analyses.

V lost 4 bases to trimming and J lost 3 bases; unmatched junction nucleotides: 9. The CDR3 has 15 amino acids. Germline V gives CDR1 SGHRS, CDR2 YFSETQ. PCR was performed using 60 Vbeta and 13 Jbeta primers. The data were produced by immunoSEQ multiplex PCR, yet TCRdb's version contains in-frame clones alone and is incomplete. Of around 190,000 clones listed, 70% to 80% were seen once; the top ten hold roughly 0.64%. This clone occurred once. As yet, its antigen is unknown. The genes are TRBV5-1 and TRBJ2-7; 8 positions agree with TRBD2. Sample: PBMCs. The sequence derives from a woman aged 40 to 50 in good health and CMV-seronegative. The CDR3 bases are TGCGCCAGCAGCCGGACCGGGACTAGTAACTACGAGCAGTACTTC. As protein: CASSRTGTSNYEQYF.